This T cell receptor (beta chain) was recorded in a study of T cells in Graves' hyperthyroidism and ophthalmopathy. The study, taken as a whole, reports: Most thyroid clonotypes expanded above 0.001 were also detected in blood.

Progressors' blood was drawn at hyperthyroidism diagnosis, before ophthalmopathy symptoms. There were TCR beta CDR3 regions amplified from RNA transcripts. First-round RT-PCR with HTBI primers amplified the TCR CDR3 region. TCRdb passed the multiplex PCR reads through MiXCR, listing each CDR3 protein once. The table lists hundreds of thousands of distinct CDR3 sequences, over 15% of them singletons. The germline V gene has CDR1 MNHEY and CDR2 SVGEGT. The length of the CDR3 is 14 residues. The V end lost 1 base, the J end lost 1 base, and 6 bases lay between the germline ends. Points on this clonotype: Its matching antigen is unknown.

The chain is built from TRBV6-2 or TRBV6-3 and TRBJ2-3; D is unclear. Sequencing input: blood. The sequence was obtained from a woman aged 45-65 years with Graves' hyperthyroidism that later progressed to Graves' ophthalmopathy. The CDR3 DNA reads as TGTGCCAGCAGTTACTGGCGGCGCACAGATACGCAGTATTTT. Translation: CASSYWRRTDTQYF.